This TCR beta chain is from a study of cytomegalovirus exposure and HLA in healthy donors. This clone occurred a few times. The PCR ran on 60 Vbeta and 13 Jbeta primers. Sequencing used immunoSEQ multiplex PCR; TCRdb keeps in-frame clones, though not all of them. The sample shows under 200,000 clones, 80% to 90% of them seen only once. The CDR3 length is 18 residues. Germline V lookup: CDR1 MNHEY, CDR2 SMNVEV (reference sequence). V shed 6 bases and J 1 base; nucleotides not matched to a gene: 14. The clonotype originates from a woman in her 30s in good health and CMV-seronegative. J is TRBJ2-4 and V is TRBV27; TRBD1 matches 8 bases. The sample comprised PBMCs. The CDR3 is CASSPGTGQRVAKNIQYF. Written as DNA, the CDR3 is TGTGCCAGCAGCCCCGGGACAGGACAGAGGGTGGCCAAAAACATTCAGTACTTC.